Listed here are 5 T cell receptor beta chains from one sample, sequenced in a study of cytomegalovirus exposure and HLA in healthy donors. A multiplex PCR was run with 60 Vbeta primers and 13 Jbeta primers. Some clones are missing from TCRdb's copy, which holds only in-frame ones; the method was immunoSEQ multiplex PCR. This sample has tens of thousands of clones; about 84% occur once, and the top ten carry approximately 6%. The specimen was PBMCs. All receptors derive from a male donor in good health and CMV-seronegative.

The chain couples TRBV29-1 to TRBJ2-3; 10 bases fit TRBD1. Germline loops: CDR1 SQVTM, CDR2 ANQGSEA. V lost 6 bases to trimming and J lost 3 bases; unmatched junction nucleotides: 6. The CDR3 runs to 14 residues. DNA for the CDR3: TGCAGCGTAGACAGGGGGCAGTTGACAGATACGCAGTATTTT. Its protein is CSVDRGQLTDTQYF.

A note on this clone: Other DNA sequences of this sample code for an identical CDR3. The chain carries TRBV7-2 and TRBJ1-2; no definite D call. The V end was cut by 5 bases, the J end by 4 bases, with 17 bases between. The CDR3 has 15 amino acids. Per the germline V gene, CDR1 is SGHTA and CDR2 is FQGNSA. The chain's CDR3 is CASSRTGRTLYGYTF. CDR3 DNA: TGTGCCAGCAGCCGAACCGGGAGGACCCTCTATGGCTACACCTTC.

V gene TRBV18 combines with J gene TRBJ2-7; 10 bases line up with TRBD1. CDR3 length: 15 residues. Per the germline V gene, CDR1 is KGHSH and CDR2 is LQKENI. The trim removed 4 bases at V and 5 bases at J, leaving 8 bases unmatched. CDR3 protein: CASSLGDRGFDEQYF. In DNA, the CDR3 is TGTGCCAGCTCACTTGGGGACAGGGGTTTCGACGAGCAGTACTTC.

The table lists this clone with a count of one. This chain links TRBV9 with TRBJ1-1; D gene uncertain. The CDR3 loop spans 14 amino acids. Germline V CDR1 and CDR2: SGDLS, YYNGEE. Deletions cut 2 bases from V and 6 bases from J, with 14 bases between. For the CDR3, the DNA is TGTGCCAGCAGCGTGACACCCGAGTTCTCTGAAGCTTTCTTT. Translation gives CASSVTPEFSEAFF.

This chain connects TRBV2 to TRBJ2-5; D remains unclear. CDR1 is SNHLY and CDR2 is FYNNEI in the germline V gene. CDR3 length: 16 amino acids. Between the trimmed V and J ends, which lost 7 bases and 1 base, there was a span of 19 bases. The CDR3 region is CASTSRRGSTQETQYF. The CDR3 bases are TGTGCCAGCACCTCTAGGCGAGGTAGTACCCAAGAGACCCAGTACTTC.